This T cell receptor (beta chain) was sequenced in a study of cytomegalovirus exposure and HLA in healthy donors. The germline V and J ends were trimmed by 8 bases and 9 bases, with 20 bases remaining between them. Germline V gene data show CDR1 as SGHAT and CDR2 as FQDESV (reference sequence). The CDR3 totals 14 residues. Researchers ran the PCR with 60 Vbeta and 13 Jbeta primers. Here immunoSEQ multiplex PCR was the method, and the copy in TCRdb shows in-frame clones only, minus some. The top ten hold approximately 1.5% of the sample, which has around 180,000 clones, about three quarters seen once.

The chain couples TRBV11-1 to TRBJ1-3; the D is unclear. This receptor was identified in a girl between 10 and 17 years old in good health and CMV-seronegative. The sequencing sample was made of PBMCs. CDR3 protein: CASRGHFSVGTIYF. Here the CDR3 DNA reads TGTGCCAGCCGTGGGCATTTCTCTGTCGGCACCATATATTTT.